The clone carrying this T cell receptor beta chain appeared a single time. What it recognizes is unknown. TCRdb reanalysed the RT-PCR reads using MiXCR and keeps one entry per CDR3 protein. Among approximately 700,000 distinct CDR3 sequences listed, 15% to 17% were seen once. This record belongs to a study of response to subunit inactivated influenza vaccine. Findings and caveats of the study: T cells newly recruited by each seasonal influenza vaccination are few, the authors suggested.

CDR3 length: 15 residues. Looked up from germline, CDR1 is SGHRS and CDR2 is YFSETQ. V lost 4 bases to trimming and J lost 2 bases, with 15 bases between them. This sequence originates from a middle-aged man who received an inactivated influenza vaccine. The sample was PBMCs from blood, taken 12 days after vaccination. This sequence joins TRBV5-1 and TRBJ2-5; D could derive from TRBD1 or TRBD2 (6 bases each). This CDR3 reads CASSREGGIQETQYF. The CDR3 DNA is TGCGCCAGCAGCCGAGAGGGGGGCATACAAGAGACCCAGTACTTC.